A selection of T cell receptor beta chains follows, all from one sample in a study of molecular identifiers for immune sequencing clone quantification. TCRdb redid the calling of the PCR reads with MiXCR, one entry per CDR3 protein. In the table there are about 640,000 distinct CDR3 sequences, 15% to 20% of which are singletons. Sequencing was done on a sample of naive CD8+ T cells from blood, with Jurkat cell RNA spiked in. Receptors were obtained from a human donor in good health. Some libraries in this study had Jurkat cell RNA spiked in. CDR3s include the opening cysteine and the closing phenylalanine or tryptophan. The order of the fields is V gene, clone size, J gene, D gene, CDR3 DNA, CDR3 protein. The D gene is left open where the match is weak. Not all rows give a size; the values are once, few, many and, for expanded clones, a class.

TRBV29-1,many,TRBJ1-2,.,TGCAGCGTTGAAGCGCCAGGGGAAGACTATGGCTACACCTTC,CSVEAPGEDYGYTF
TRBV6-1,many,TRBJ2-1,TRBD2,TGTGCCAGCATCCAGTCCCCGTGGGGCGGGAGGGCTATGGATGAGCAGTTCTTC,CASIQSPWGGRAMDEQFF
TRBV11-2,many,TRBJ2-1,TRBD2,TGTGCCAGCAGCCATACTAGCGGGGGGAACAATGAGCAGTTCTTC,CASSHTSGGNNEQFF
TRBV5-4,many,TRBJ2-7,TRBD2,TGTGCCAGCAGCCCGGAGCTGGTAGCGGGATACGAGCAGTACTTC,CASSPELVAGYEQYF
TRBV4-3,many,TRBJ1-1,.,TGCGCCAGCAGCCAAGACAGTTACACTGAAGCTTTCTTT,CASSQDSYTEAFF
TRBV9,few,TRBJ1-5,.,TGTGCCAGCAGCGGGGGTGGGGGGCACCAGCCCCAGCATTTT,CASSGGGGHQPQHF
TRBV27,.,TRBJ2-7,.,TGTGCCGCGGGACACCCTGAAGGCTACGAGCAGTACTTC,CAAGHPEGYEQYF
TRBV7-6,few,TRBJ2-7,TRBD1,TGTGCCAGCAGCTCCGCCCGGACAGGGCCCTCCTACGAGCAGTACTTC,CASSSARTGPSYEQYF
TRBV2,many,TRBJ2-5,TRBD1,TGTGCCACAGAGCCCGGGACAGGGCAAGAGACCCAGTACTTC,CATEPGTGQETQYF
TRBV28,many,TRBJ2-6,.,TGTGCCAGCAGTCGTTTATTGACGAAAACGGGCAACGTCCTGACTTTC,CASSRLLTKTGNVLTF
TRBV6-5,.,TRBJ2-1,TRBD2,TGTGCCAGCGCAGCTAGCGGGGGCCTTCCCTCTTACAATGAGCAGTTCTTC,CASAASGGLPSYNEQFF
TRBV24-1,few,TRBJ2-1,.,TGTGCCACCAGTGATCACACCAGGGGGGAGGTCACCTACAATGAGCAGTTCTTC,CATSDHTRGEVTYNEQFF
TRBV18,few,TRBJ2-5,TRBD2,TGTGCCAGCTCACCACCGTTAGCGGGGGCCCTACAAGAGACCCAGTACTTC,CASSPPLAGALQETQYF
TRBV20-1,.,TRBJ2-7,.,TGCAGTGCCTGGGGGGGGCCAAGAGGGACCTACGAGCAGTACTTC,CSAWGGPRGTYEQYF
TRBV5-1,many,TRBJ2-4,.,TGCGCCAGCAGCCCCCTTGTGAAAGTCAAAAACATTCAGTACTTC,CASSPLVKVKNIQYF
TRBV6-5,.,TRBJ2-5,.,TGTGCCAGCAGTCACGACATGTCTGAGACCCAGTACTTC,CASSHDMSETQYF
TRBV5-6,.,TRBJ2-7,TRBD1,TGTGCCTGCAGCTTGGGGACAGACTACGAGCAGTACTTC,CACSLGTDYEQYF
TRBV10-2,many,TRBJ1-3,.,TGCGCCAGCAGTGAAGGCAGGTCCTCTGGAAACACCATATATTTT,CASSEGRSSGNTIYF
TRBV6-5,once,TRBJ1-2,TRBD1,TGTGCCAGCAGTCCTCGGACAGGGGTGGGCTACACCTTC,CASSPRTGVGYTF
TRBV20-1,many,TRBJ2-3,TRBD2,TGCAGTGCCCCTGGCGGGAGGCCCAGAGGCCCAGATACGCAGTATTTT,CSAPGGRPRGPDTQYF
TRBV5-6,.,TRBJ2-3,.,TGTGCCTGCAGCTTCCCGGCAGATACGCAGTATTTT,CACSFPADTQYF
TRBV28,many,TRBJ2-5,.,TGTGCCAGCAGCAACCAAGAGACCCAGTACTTC,CASSNQETQYF
TRBV20-1,many,TRBJ2-2,.,TGCAGTGCTACCAGGGAGAACACCGGGGAGCTGTTTTTT,CSATRENTGELFF
TRBV11-2,many,TRBJ1-1,.,TGTGCCAGCAGCATCGCCGGGACAGAAGCTTTCTTT,CASSIAGTEAFF
TRBV7-2,.,TRBJ2-1,TRBD2,TGTGCCAGCAGCTTAGCGGTAGCGGGAGTGAGCTCCTACAATGAGCAGTTCTTC,CASSLAVAGVSSYNEQFF
TRBV28,.,TRBJ1-4,TRBD1,TGTGCCAGCAGAGAGACAGGGGGCGGTGACAAACTGTTTTTT,CASRETGGGDKLFF
TRBV29-1,many,TRBJ1-3,.,TGCAGCGTTGAAGATTCGGGTTCAAGAGGAAACACCATATATTTT,CSVEDSGSRGNTIYF
TRBV24-1,many,TRBJ2-1,.,TGTGCCACCGCCGGCGGGACAACCTACAATGAGCAGTTCTTC,CATAGGTTYNEQFF
TRBV29-1,many,TRBJ2-2,.,TGCAGCGTTGAGAGCGTCGGCACTGGGGAGCTGTTTTTT,CSVESVGTGELFF